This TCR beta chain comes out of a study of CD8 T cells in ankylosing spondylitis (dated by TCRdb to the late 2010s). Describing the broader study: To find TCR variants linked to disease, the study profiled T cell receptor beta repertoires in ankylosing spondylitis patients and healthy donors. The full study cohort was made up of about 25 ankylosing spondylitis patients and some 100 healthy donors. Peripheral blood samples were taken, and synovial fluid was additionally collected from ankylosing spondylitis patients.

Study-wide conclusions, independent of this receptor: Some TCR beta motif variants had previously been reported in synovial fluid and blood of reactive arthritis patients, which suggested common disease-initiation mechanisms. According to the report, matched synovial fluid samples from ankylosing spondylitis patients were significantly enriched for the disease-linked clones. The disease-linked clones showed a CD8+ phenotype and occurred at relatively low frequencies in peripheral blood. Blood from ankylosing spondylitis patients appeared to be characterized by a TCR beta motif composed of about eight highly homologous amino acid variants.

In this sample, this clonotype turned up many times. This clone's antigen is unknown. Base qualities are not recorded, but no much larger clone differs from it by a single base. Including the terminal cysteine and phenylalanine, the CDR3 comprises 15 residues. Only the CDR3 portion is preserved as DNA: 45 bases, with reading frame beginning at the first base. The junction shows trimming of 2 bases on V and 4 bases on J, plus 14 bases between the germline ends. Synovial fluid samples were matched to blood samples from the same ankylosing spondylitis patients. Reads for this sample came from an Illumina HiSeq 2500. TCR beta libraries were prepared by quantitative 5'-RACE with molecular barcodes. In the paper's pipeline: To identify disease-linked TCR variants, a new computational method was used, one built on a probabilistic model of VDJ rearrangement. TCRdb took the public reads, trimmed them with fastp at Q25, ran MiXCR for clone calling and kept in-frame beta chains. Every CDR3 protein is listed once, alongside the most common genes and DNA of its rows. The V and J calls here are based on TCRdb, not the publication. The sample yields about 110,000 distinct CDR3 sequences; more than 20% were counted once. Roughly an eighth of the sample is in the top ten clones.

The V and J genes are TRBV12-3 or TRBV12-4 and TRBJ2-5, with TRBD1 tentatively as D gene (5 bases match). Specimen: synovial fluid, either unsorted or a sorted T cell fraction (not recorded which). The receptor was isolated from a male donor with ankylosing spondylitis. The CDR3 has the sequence CASSLYRIPPETQYF. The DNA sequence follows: TGTGCCAGCAGTTTATACAGGATCCCTCCAGAGACCCAGTACTTC.